A selection of T cell receptor beta chains follows, all from one sample in a study of cytomegalovirus exposure and HLA in healthy donors. The table came from immunoSEQ multiplex PCR; TCRdb's copy has only in-frame clones and leaves some out. The table records 100,000 or so clones, 76% of them present only once. The sample was PBMCs. These receptors originate from a man aged 35 to 55 in good health and CMV-seropositive. The CDR3 runs from the conserved cysteine through the conserved F or W. A D gene is named only where the DNA matches it firmly. Clone size is shown for a subset of rows, as once, few, many or a class of expanded clone.

d_gene: -; v_gene: TRBV6-6; j_gene: TRBJ2-4; abundance: -; CDR3nt: TGTGCCAGCAGTTACTCATACAGACATGCCAAAAACAGTCAGTACTTC; CDR3aa: CASSYSYRHAKNSQYF
d_gene: TRBD1; v_gene: TRBV7-9; j_gene: TRBJ2-7; abundance: -; CDR3nt: TGTGCCAGCAGCATAAGGACAGGCAGGTACGAGCAGTACTTC; CDR3aa: CASSIRTGRYEQYF
d_gene: TRBD2; v_gene: TRBV14; j_gene: TRBJ2-7; abundance: -; CDR3nt: TGTGCCAGCAGCCCTTTGACTAGCGGGAGCGGAGAGCAGTACTTC; CDR3aa: CASSPLTSGSGEQYF
d_gene: -; v_gene: TRBV6-5; j_gene: TRBJ2-7; abundance: -; CDR3nt: TGTGCCAGCAGTGAAACCACAGTCTCCTACGAGCAGTACTTC; CDR3aa: CASSETTVSYEQYF
d_gene: -; v_gene: TRBV7-9; j_gene: TRBJ1-2; abundance: -; CDR3nt: TGTGCCAGCAGCCCGACTGGGAACTATGGCTACACCTTC; CDR3aa: CASSPTGNYGYTF
d_gene: TRBD1; v_gene: TRBV5-1; j_gene: TRBJ1-2; abundance: few; CDR3nt: TGCGCCAGCAGCCTGCCGGGACAGGAGAGTAACTATGGCTACACCTTC; CDR3aa: CASSLPGQESNYGYTF
d_gene: TRBD2; v_gene: TRBV6-5; j_gene: TRBJ2-7; abundance: -; CDR3nt: TGTGCCAGCAGTTACTCGAAAGCGGGAGACTCCTACGAGCAGTACTTC; CDR3aa: CASSYSKAGDSYEQYF
d_gene: -; v_gene: TRBV28; j_gene: TRBJ2-7; abundance: -; CDR3nt: TGTGCCAGCAGCCGTGACAGGTACGAGCAGTACTTC; CDR3aa: CASSRDRYEQYF
d_gene: -; v_gene: TRBV6-6; j_gene: TRBJ2-4; abundance: once; CDR3nt: TGTGCCAGCAGCCAAAATCCCGGACAGGCCAAAAACATTCAGTACTTC; CDR3aa: CASSQNPGQAKNIQYF
d_gene: -; v_gene: TRBV28; j_gene: TRBJ1-2; abundance: -; CDR3nt: TGTGCCAGCAGTTTGGAGGCCCGAGAAGAGGATGGCTACACCTTC; CDR3aa: CASSLEAREEDGYTF
d_gene: -; v_gene: TRBV11-2; j_gene: TRBJ2-7; abundance: -; CDR3nt: TGTGCCAGCAGCTCCGTAAGACATACCTACGAGCAGTACTTC; CDR3aa: CASSSVRHTYEQYF
d_gene: TRBD1; v_gene: TRBV5-4; j_gene: TRBJ2-2; abundance: -; CDR3nt: TGTGCCAGCAGCCGAACCCCGGGACAGGGAGGTACCGGGGAGCTGTTTTTT; CDR3aa: CASSRTPGQGGTGELFF
d_gene: TRBD1; v_gene: TRBV27; j_gene: TRBJ2-5; abundance: once; CDR3nt: TGTGCCAGCAGTTTTGGGACAGGGGAATTCGGGACCCAGTACTTC; CDR3aa: CASSFGTGEFGTQYF
d_gene: -; v_gene: TRBV6-4; j_gene: TRBJ2-1; abundance: -; CDR3nt: TGTGCCAGCAGTGATCCACAGGGAAACAACAATGAGCAGTTCTTC; CDR3aa: CASSDPQGNNNEQFF
d_gene: TRBD2; v_gene: TRBV6-1; j_gene: TRBJ2-1; abundance: -; CDR3nt: TGTGCCAGCAGTACTAGCGGGGGTTCCTACAATGAGCAGTTCTTC; CDR3aa: CASSTSGGSYNEQFF
d_gene: -; v_gene: TRBV9; j_gene: TRBJ2-4; abundance: -; CDR3nt: TGTGCCAGCAGCGTAGACGGGGGGGGACAGCTAGCCAAAAACATTCAGTACTTC; CDR3aa: CASSVDGGGQLAKNIQYF
d_gene: -; v_gene: TRBV7-3; j_gene: TRBJ1-6; abundance: few; CDR3nt: TGTGCCAGCAGCTTAGGGGGGGCTGGTAATTCACCCCTCCACTTT; CDR3aa: CASSLGGAGNSPLHF
d_gene: -; v_gene: TRBV4-3; j_gene: TRBJ2-1; abundance: few; CDR3nt: TGCGCCAGCAGCCATGAACTGGCGGGGAGCCGCAATGAGCAGTTCTTC; CDR3aa: CASSHELAGSRNEQFF
d_gene: TRBD2; v_gene: TRBV7-2; j_gene: TRBJ2-7; abundance: -; CDR3nt: TGTGCCAGCAGCTTCCGGGGGGGAAACGAGCAGTACTTC; CDR3aa: CASSFRGGNEQYF
d_gene: TRBD1; v_gene: TRBV27; j_gene: TRBJ2-7; abundance: -; CDR3nt: TGTGCCAGCAGTCCCAGGACAGGTTTGATTTACGAGCAGTACTTC; CDR3aa: CASSPRTGLIYEQYF
d_gene: TRBD2; v_gene: TRBV5-4; j_gene: TRBJ2-1; abundance: -; CDR3nt: TGTGCCAGCAGCGTCGGACTAGTGGGCTCCTACAATGAGCAGTTCTTC; CDR3aa: CASSVGLVGSYNEQFF
d_gene: TRBD1; v_gene: TRBV5-4; j_gene: TRBJ1-1; abundance: few; CDR3nt: TGTGCCAGCAGCTTGGTGGCTTTGCGACAGGGCTCACCCTGGAACACTGAAGCTTTCTTT; CDR3aa: CASSLVALRQGSPWNTEAFF
d_gene: -; v_gene: TRBV7-3; j_gene: TRBJ2-1; abundance: -; CDR3nt: TGTGCCAGCACCGCGGACGGGAACAATGAGCAGTTCTTC; CDR3aa: CASTADGNNEQFF
d_gene: TRBD2; v_gene: TRBV7-8; j_gene: TRBJ2-7; abundance: -; CDR3nt: TGTGCCAGCAGCGCACGACTAGCGGGGTACGAGCAGTACTTC; CDR3aa: CASSARLAGYEQYF
d_gene: TRBD2; v_gene: TRBV7-2; j_gene: TRBJ2-5; abundance: -; CDR3nt: TGTGCCAGCAGCAGATTTTGGACTAGCGGCCAAGAGACCCAGTACTTC; CDR3aa: CASSRFWTSGQETQYF
d_gene: TRBD1; v_gene: TRBV5-6; j_gene: TRBJ1-1; abundance: -; CDR3nt: TGTGCCAGCAGCTTGGAGGGACAGGGGGACTCTGAAGCTTTCTTT; CDR3aa: CASSLEGQGDSEAFF
d_gene: TRBD1; v_gene: TRBV12-5; j_gene: TRBJ1-2; abundance: once; CDR3nt: TGTGCTAGTGGTTTCCTTGGACAGGGATGGGATGGCTACACCTTC; CDR3aa: CASGFLGQGWDGYTF
d_gene: TRBD1; v_gene: TRBV30; j_gene: TRBJ1-5; abundance: -; CDR3nt: TGTGCCTGGAGTGACAGGGGCTGGAGTCAGCCCCAGCATTTT; CDR3aa: CAWSDRGWSQPQHF